The following is a T cell receptor beta chain sequence with its context. The data originate from a study of technical replicates of blood from several donors. Data came from immunoSEQ multiplex PCR; TCRdb stores just in-frame clones and leaves some out. Counted here are 72,000 or so clones, around 92% occurring once; the ten biggest clones make up under 0.55%. Germline V gives CDR1 SEHNR, CDR2 FQNEAQ (reference sequence). The CDR3 is 15 residues long. The V end lost 1 base, the J end lost 7 bases, and 16 bases lay between the germline ends. The rearrangement joins TRBV7-9 to TRBJ1-1; unclear D gene. The sequencing input was T cells isolated from PBMCs. This clonotype was obtained from a human donor in good health. The CDR3 DNA follows: TGTGCCAGCAGCTTAGGAGTCTTAATTGTAGATGAAGCTTTCTTT. Translating gives CASSLGVLIVDEAFF.